This T cell receptor (beta chain) was captured by sequencing in a study of cytomegalovirus exposure and HLA in healthy donors. Germline V gene data show CDR1 as MGHRA and CDR2 as YSYEKL. The CDR3 is 18 amino acids. Trimming cost V 3 bases and J 5 bases; bases outside gene matches: 18. As regards this clone: The antigen is undetermined.

Primers included in the PCR were 60 Vbeta and 13 Jbeta primers. Assay: immunoSEQ multiplex PCR; the TCRdb copy retains only in-frame clones and omits some. The repertoire holds under 150,000 clones, with more than 60% as singletons. General observations from the study: Several of the most significant clusters were apparently associated with common viral pathogens in a later analysis.

The sample comprised PBMCs. The TCR sequence derives from a woman between 18 and 29 years old in good health and CMV-seronegative. The genes are TRBV4-1 and TRBJ1-1, with 7 bases lining up with TRBD1. CDR3 bases: TGCGCCAGCAGCCATAGCCCAAACAGGGGCGAGGGTGAAACTGAAGCTTTCTTT. It codes for CASSHSPNRGEGETEAFF.